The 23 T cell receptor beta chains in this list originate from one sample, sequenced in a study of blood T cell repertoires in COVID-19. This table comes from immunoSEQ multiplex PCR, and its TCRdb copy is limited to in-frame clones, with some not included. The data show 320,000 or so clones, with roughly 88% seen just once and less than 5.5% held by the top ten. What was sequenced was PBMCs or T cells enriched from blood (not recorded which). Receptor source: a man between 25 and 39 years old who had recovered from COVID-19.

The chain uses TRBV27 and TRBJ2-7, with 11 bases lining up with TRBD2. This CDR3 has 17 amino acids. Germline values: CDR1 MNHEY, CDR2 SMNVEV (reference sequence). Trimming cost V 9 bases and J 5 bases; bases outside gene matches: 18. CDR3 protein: CASGGLTTSGAPNEQYF. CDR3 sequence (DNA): TGTGCCAGTGGGGGGTTGACGACTAGCGGGGCTCCCAACGAGCAGTACTTC.

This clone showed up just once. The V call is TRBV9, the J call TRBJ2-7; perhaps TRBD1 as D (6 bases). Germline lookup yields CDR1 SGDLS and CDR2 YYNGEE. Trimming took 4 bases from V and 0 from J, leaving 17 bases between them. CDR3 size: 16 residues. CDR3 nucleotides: TGTGCCAGCAGCCCGGGTGGGGGCTTGAGCTCCTACGAGCAGTACTTC. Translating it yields CASSPGGGLSSYEQYF.

For the CDR3, the DNA is TGTGCCATCAGTTCCGGGACTAGTGCCAATGAGCAGTTCTTC. It specifies CAISSGTSANEQFF. The chain recombines TRBV10-3 with TRBJ2-1, with 8 bases lining up with TRBD2. Per germline, CDR1 ENHRY and CDR2 SYGVKD. V shed 5 bases, J shed 6 bases, and the junction held 6 bases outside the gene matches. The CDR3 runs 14 residues.

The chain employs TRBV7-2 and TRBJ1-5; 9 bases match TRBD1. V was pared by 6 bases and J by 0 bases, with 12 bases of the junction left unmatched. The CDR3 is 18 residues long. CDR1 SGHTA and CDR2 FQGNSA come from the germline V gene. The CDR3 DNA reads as TGTGCCAGCAGGGATCCCAACAGGGGGCTCCTTAGCAATCAGCCCCAGCATTTT. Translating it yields CASRDPNRGLLSNQPQHF.

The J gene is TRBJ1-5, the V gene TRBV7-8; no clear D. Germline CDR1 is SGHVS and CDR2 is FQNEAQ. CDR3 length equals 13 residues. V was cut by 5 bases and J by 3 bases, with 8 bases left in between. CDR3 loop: CASSGPDNQPQHF. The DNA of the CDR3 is TGTGCCAGCAGCGGGCCAGACAATCAGCCCCAGCATTTT.

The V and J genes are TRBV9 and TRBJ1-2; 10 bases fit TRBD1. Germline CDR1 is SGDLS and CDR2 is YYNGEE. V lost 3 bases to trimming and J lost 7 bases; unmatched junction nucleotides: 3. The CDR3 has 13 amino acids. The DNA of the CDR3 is TGTGCCAGCAGCGGACAGGGGGCTGGTGGCTACACCTTC. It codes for CASSGQGAGGYTF.

The CDR3 DNA follows: TGCGCCAGCAGCCTCCCGGGACTAGCGGGGGGGCCGGGCTCCTACGAGCAGTACTTC. Translation gives CASSLPGLAGGPGSYEQYF. The rearrangement joins TRBV5-1 to TRBJ2-7, with 16 bases aligning to TRBD2. Trimming at V came to 4 bases and at J to 0 bases, leaving 10 bases not matched to a gene. CDR3 length: 19 residues. CDR1 SGHRS and CDR2 YFSETQ come from the germline V gene.

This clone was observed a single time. Here the CDR3 reads CASSLWTGTNTEAFF. Here the CDR3 DNA reads TGTGCCAGCAGCTTATGGACAGGGACGAACACTGAAGCTTTCTTT. The V gene is TRBV7-2, the J gene TRBJ1-1; 8 nucleotides agree with TRBD1. Germline lookup yields CDR1 SGHTA and CDR2 FQGNSA. The CDR3 has 15 residues. With 2 bases clipped from V and 1 base from J, the junction kept 3 bases outside the gene matches.

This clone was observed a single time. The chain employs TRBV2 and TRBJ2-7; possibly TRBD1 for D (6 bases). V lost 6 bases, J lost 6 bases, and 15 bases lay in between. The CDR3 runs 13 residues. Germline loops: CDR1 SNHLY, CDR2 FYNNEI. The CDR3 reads CASSDASRGEQYF. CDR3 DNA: TGTGCCAGCAGCGATGCCTCCAGGGGCGAGCAGTACTTC.

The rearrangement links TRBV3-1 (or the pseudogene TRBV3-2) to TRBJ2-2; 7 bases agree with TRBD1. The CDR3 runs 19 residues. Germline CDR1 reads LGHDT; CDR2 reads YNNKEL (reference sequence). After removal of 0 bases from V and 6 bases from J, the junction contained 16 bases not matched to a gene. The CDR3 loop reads CASSQEFSDRLYFSGELFF. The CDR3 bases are TGTGCCAGCAGCCAAGAATTCTCGGACAGGCTATACTTCTCCGGGGAGCTGTTTTTT.

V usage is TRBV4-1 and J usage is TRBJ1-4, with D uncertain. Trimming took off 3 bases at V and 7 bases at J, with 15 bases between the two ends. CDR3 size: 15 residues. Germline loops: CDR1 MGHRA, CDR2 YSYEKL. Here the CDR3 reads CASSQEQTWIEKLFF. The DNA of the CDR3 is TGCGCCAGCAGCCAGGAACAGACATGGATTGAAAAACTGTTTTTT.

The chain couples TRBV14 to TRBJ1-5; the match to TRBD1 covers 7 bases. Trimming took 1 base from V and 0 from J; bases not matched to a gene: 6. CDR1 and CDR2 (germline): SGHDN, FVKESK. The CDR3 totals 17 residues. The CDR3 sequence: CASSQGDRPYSNQPQHF. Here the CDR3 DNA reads TGTGCCAGCAGCCAAGGGGACAGACCATATAGCAATCAGCCCCAGCATTTT. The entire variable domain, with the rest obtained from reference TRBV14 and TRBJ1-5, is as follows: EAGVTQFPSHSVIEKGQTVTLRCDPISGHDNLYWYRRVMGKEIKFLLHFVKESKQDESGMPNNRFLAERTGGTYSTLKVQPAELEDSGVYFCASSQGDRPYSNQPQHFGDGTRLSIL.

Here the CDR3 DNA reads TGCAGCGCCCCGACTAGTTCAGGGCAGTTCTTC. It codes for CSAPTSSGQFF. The rearrangement uses TRBV29-1 and TRBJ2-1; TRBD2 might be the D (6 bases). CDR1 and CDR2 (germline): SQVTM, ANQGSEA. The CDR3 is made up of 11 amino acids. Between the trimmed V and J ends, which lost 7 bases and 12 bases, there was a span of 16 bases.

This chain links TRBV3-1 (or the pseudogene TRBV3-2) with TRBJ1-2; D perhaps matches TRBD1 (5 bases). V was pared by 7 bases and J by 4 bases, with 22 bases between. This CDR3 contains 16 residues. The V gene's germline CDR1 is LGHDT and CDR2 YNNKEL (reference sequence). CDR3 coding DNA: TGTGCCAGCACCGATCTTACGCGGGGGGGTCGCTATGGCTACACCTTC. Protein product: CASTDLTRGGRYGYTF.

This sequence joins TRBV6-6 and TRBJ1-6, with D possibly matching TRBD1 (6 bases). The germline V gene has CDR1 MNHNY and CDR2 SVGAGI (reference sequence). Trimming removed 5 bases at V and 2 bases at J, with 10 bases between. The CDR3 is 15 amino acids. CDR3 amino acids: CASSGQGTYNSPLHF. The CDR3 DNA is TGTGCCAGCAGTGGGCAGGGGACCTATAATTCACCCCTCCACTTT.

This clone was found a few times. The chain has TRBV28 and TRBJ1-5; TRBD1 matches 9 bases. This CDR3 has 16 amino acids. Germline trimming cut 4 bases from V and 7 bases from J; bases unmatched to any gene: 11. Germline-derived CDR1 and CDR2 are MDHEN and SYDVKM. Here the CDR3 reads CASSSTRDRENQPQHF. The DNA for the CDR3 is TGTGCCAGCAGTTCTACTAGGGACAGGGAAAACCAGCCCCAGCATTTT.

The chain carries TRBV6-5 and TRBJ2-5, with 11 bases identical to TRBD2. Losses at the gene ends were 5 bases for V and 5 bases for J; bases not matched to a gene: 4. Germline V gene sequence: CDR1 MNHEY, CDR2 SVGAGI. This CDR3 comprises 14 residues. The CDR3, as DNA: TGTGCCAGCAGTCCATGGACTAGCGGGGAGACCCAGTACTTC. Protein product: CASSPWTSGETQYF.

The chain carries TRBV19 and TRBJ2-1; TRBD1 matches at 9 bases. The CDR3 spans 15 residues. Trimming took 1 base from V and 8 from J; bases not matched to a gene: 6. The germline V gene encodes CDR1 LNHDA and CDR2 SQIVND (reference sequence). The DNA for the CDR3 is TGTGCCAGTAGTATAGTGAGGACAGGGGACGATGAGCAGTTCTTC. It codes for CASSIVRTGDDEQFF.

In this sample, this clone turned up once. The CDR3 loop reads CATSEVRQGGKQYF. Written as DNA, the CDR3 is TGTGCCACCAGTGAAGTTCGACAGGGAGGCAAGCAGTACTTC. The rearrangement links TRBV24-1 to TRBJ2-7; possibly TRBD1 for D (7 bases). The CDR3 contains 14 residues. Germline CDR1 KGHDR, CDR2 SFDVKD. Trimming stripped 4 bases from V and 8 bases from J, with 17 bases between.

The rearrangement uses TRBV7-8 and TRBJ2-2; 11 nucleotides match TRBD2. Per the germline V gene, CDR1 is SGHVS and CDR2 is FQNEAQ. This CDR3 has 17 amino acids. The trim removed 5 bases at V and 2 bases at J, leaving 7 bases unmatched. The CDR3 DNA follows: TGTGCCAGCAGCCCAACCGGGACTAGCGGTAACACCGGGGAGCTGTTTTTT. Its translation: CASSPTGTSGNTGELFF. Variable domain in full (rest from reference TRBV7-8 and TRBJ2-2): GAGVSQSPRYKVAKRGQDVALRCDPISGHVSLFWYQQALGQGPEFLTYFQNEAQLDKSGLPSDRFFAERPEGSVSTLKIQRTQQEDSAVYLCASSPTGTSGNTGELFFGEGSRLTVL.

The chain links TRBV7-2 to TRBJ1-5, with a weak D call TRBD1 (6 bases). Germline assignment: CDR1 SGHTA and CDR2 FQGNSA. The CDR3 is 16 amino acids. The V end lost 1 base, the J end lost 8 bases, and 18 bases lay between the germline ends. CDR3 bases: TGTGCCAGCAGCTTAGATCCCCTAGGGAGGGGGAAGCCCCAGCATTTT. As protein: CASSLDPLGRGKPQHF.

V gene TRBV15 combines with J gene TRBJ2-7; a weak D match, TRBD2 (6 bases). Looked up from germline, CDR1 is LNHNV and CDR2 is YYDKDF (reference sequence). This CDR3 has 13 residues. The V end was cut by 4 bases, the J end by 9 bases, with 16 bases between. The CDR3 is CATSTGGLAGQYF. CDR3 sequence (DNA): TGTGCCACCAGCACCGGGGGTCTTGCGGGGCAGTACTTC.

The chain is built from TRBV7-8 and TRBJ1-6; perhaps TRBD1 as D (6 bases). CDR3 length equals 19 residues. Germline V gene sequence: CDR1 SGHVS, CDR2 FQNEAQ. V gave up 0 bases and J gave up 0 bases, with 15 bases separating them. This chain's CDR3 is CASSLAKGKQGSYNSPLHF. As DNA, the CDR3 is TGTGCCAGCAGCTTAGCTAAGGGGAAACAGGGCTCCTATAATTCACCCCTCCACTTT.